This is a list of T cell receptor beta chains from one sample in a study of cytomegalovirus exposure and HLA in healthy donors. Clones were read by immunoSEQ multiplex PCR, and TCRdb kept only the in-frame ones, dropping some. Among some 54,000 clones listed, around 82% were seen once. The material sequenced was PBMCs. Source of these receptors: a male donor in good health and CMV-seronegative. Each CDR3 is given with its conserved first and last residue. D genes are given only for firm matches. Not every row has a clone size; where given, it reads once, few, many or a size class.

j_call: TRBJ2-5
clone_size: .
d_call: .
v_call: TRBV5-1
cdr3_nt: TGCGCCAGCAGCTTGGCCTGGGAGAAAGAGACCCAGTACTTC
cdr3_aa: CASSLAWEKETQYF

j_call: TRBJ1-4
clone_size: .
d_call: .
v_call: TRBV7-8
cdr3_nt: TGTGCCAGCAGACTAGGGGTAGCGGGTGAAAAACTGTTTTTT
cdr3_aa: CASRLGVAGEKLFF

j_call: TRBJ1-6
clone_size: .
d_call: .
v_call: TRBV14
cdr3_nt: TGTGCCAGCAGCCAAAAGACAGCCTTTGGTTCACCCCTCCACTTT
cdr3_aa: CASSQKTAFGSPLHF

j_call: TRBJ2-7
clone_size: .
d_call: TRBD1
v_call: TRBV5-4
cdr3_nt: TGTGCCAGCAGCTCTCCGGGACAGATCTCCTACGAGCAGTACTTC
cdr3_aa: CASSSPGQISYEQYF

j_call: TRBJ2-7
clone_size: .
d_call: .
v_call: TRBV7-9
cdr3_nt: TGTGCCAGCAGCTTAACGGGTTACGAGCAGTACTTC
cdr3_aa: CASSLTGYEQYF

j_call: TRBJ2-2
clone_size: .
d_call: .
v_call: TRBV9
cdr3_nt: TGTGCCAGCAGCGTATATGCCGGGGAGCTGTTTTTT
cdr3_aa: CASSVYAGELFF

j_call: TRBJ1-1
clone_size: few
d_call: TRBD1
v_call: TRBV19
cdr3_nt: TGTGCCAGTAGTCCCCTACAGGGGGCGAAGGCTGAAGCTTTCTTT
cdr3_aa: CASSPLQGAKAEAFF

j_call: TRBJ1-2
clone_size: .
d_call: TRBD1
v_call: TRBV30
cdr3_nt: TGTGCCTGGAGTCCGGACAGGGGTAACTATGGCTACACCTTC
cdr3_aa: CAWSPDRGNYGYTF

j_call: TRBJ2-1
clone_size: .
d_call: TRBD2
v_call: TRBV19
cdr3_nt: TGTGCCAGTAGCCCGACTAGCGGGGGACCCGAGCAGTTCTTC
cdr3_aa: CASSPTSGGPEQFF

j_call: TRBJ2-3
clone_size: .
d_call: .
v_call: TRBV18
cdr3_nt: TGTGCCAGCTCACTCCCGGGAACCCCGAATACGCAGTATTTT
cdr3_aa: CASSLPGTPNTQYF

j_call: TRBJ1-5
clone_size: .
d_call: .
v_call: TRBV4-3
cdr3_nt: TGCGCCAGCAGCCAAGACAAAAGCAATCAGCCCCAGCATTTT
cdr3_aa: CASSQDKSNQPQHF

j_call: TRBJ2-3
clone_size: .
d_call: .
v_call: TRBV6-4
cdr3_nt: TGTGCCAGCAGGCCCAGGGGGGACACAGATACGCAGTATTTT
cdr3_aa: CASRPRGDTDTQYF

j_call: TRBJ2-2
clone_size: .
d_call: .
v_call: TRBV7-7
cdr3_nt: TGTGCCAGCAGCTTAGTGGCTGTCACCGGGGAGCTGTTTTTT
cdr3_aa: CASSLVAVTGELFF

j_call: TRBJ2-3
clone_size: few
d_call: .
v_call: TRBV6-4
cdr3_nt: TGTGCCAGCAGTGACTCGGGCGGGGGCACAGATACGCAGTATTTT
cdr3_aa: CASSDSGGGTDTQYF

j_call: TRBJ2-5
clone_size: .
d_call: TRBD2
v_call: TRBV27
cdr3_nt: TGTGCCAGCAGGACTAGCGGGGGTGCCTTTCAGACCCAGTACTTC
cdr3_aa: CASRTSGGAFQTQYF

j_call: TRBJ2-6
clone_size: .
d_call: .
v_call: TRBV5-1
cdr3_nt: TGCGCCAGCAGCGTCGCTCCTAGGGGGGCCAACGTCCTGACTTTC
cdr3_aa: CASSVAPRGANVLTF

j_call: TRBJ1-2
clone_size: .
d_call: TRBD1
v_call: TRBV29-1
cdr3_nt: TGCAGCGTTCAAGACACAGGGGGCTCGGATGGCTACACCTTC
cdr3_aa: CSVQDTGGSDGYTF

j_call: TRBJ2-1
clone_size: few
d_call: .
v_call: TRBV27
cdr3_nt: TGTGCCAGCAGTTTAAGCGAAAAGAATGAGCAGTTCTTC
cdr3_aa: CASSLSEKNEQFF

j_call: TRBJ1-1
clone_size: .
d_call: TRBD1
v_call: TRBV18
cdr3_nt: TGTGCCAGCTCACGGGGACAGGGTAACATGAACACTGAAGCTTTCTTT
cdr3_aa: CASSRGQGNMNTEAFF

j_call: TRBJ1-5
clone_size: few
d_call: .
v_call: TRBV19
cdr3_nt: TGTGCCAGTAGTATCTCGGTAAGCCAGCCCCAGCATTTT
cdr3_aa: CASSISVSQPQHF

j_call: TRBJ1-5
clone_size: medium-sized
d_call: .
v_call: TRBV2
cdr3_nt: TGTGCCAGCAGTGAAAACGGCGGTAGGAGCAATCAGCCCCAGCATTTT
cdr3_aa: CASSENGGRSNQPQHF

j_call: TRBJ1-2
clone_size: few
d_call: .
v_call: TRBV4-3
cdr3_nt: TGCGCCAGCAGCCCCAGGGCAGAAACCTATGGCTACACCTTC
cdr3_aa: CASSPRAETYGYTF

j_call: TRBJ1-1
clone_size: few
d_call: .
v_call: TRBV25-1
cdr3_nt: TGTGCCAGCAGTGAGTTAGGGGTTAACACTGAAGCTTTCTTT
cdr3_aa: CASSELGVNTEAFF

j_call: TRBJ1-2
clone_size: .
d_call: .
v_call: TRBV7-2
cdr3_nt: TGTGCCAGCAGCTTAGACAGGGATAACTATGGCTACACCTTC
cdr3_aa: CASSLDRDNYGYTF

j_call: TRBJ2-1
clone_size: .
d_call: TRBD1
v_call: TRBV9
cdr3_nt: TGTGCCAGCAGCGCCCCGTCGGGACAGGGATACAATGAGCAGTTCTTC
cdr3_aa: CASSAPSGQGYNEQFF

j_call: TRBJ1-1
clone_size: once
d_call: .
v_call: TRBV9
cdr3_nt: TGTGCCAGCAGCGCTACACAGGGGAACACTGAAGCTTTCTTT
cdr3_aa: CASSATQGNTEAFF

j_call: TRBJ1-1
clone_size: .
d_call: .
v_call: TRBV29-1
cdr3_nt: TGCAGCGTTGGACAGAAGAACACTGAAGCTTTCTTT
cdr3_aa: CSVGQKNTEAFF

j_call: TRBJ1-2
clone_size: .
d_call: .
v_call: TRBV18
cdr3_nt: TGTGCCAGCTCACCAACAGGCCCCTATGGCTACACCTTC
cdr3_aa: CASSPTGPYGYTF

j_call: TRBJ1-3
clone_size: few
d_call: TRBD1
v_call: TRBV6-5
cdr3_nt: TGTGCCACTGGACAGGGATCTTTAGACACCATATATTTT
cdr3_aa: CATGQGSLDTIYF

j_call: TRBJ1-2
clone_size: .
d_call: .
v_call: TRBV7-9
cdr3_nt: TGTGCCAGCAGCTTAGGAGCAGGGTTCAATGGCTACACCTTC
cdr3_aa: CASSLGAGFNGYTF

j_call: TRBJ2-5
clone_size: .
d_call: TRBD2
v_call: TRBV14
cdr3_nt: TGTGCCAGCAGCCAACTAGCTAGCGGAGACGAGACCCAGTACTTC
cdr3_aa: CASSQLASGDETQYF

j_call: TRBJ2-1
clone_size: .
d_call: TRBD2
v_call: TRBV4-3
cdr3_nt: TGCGCCAGCAGCCAGCTGTCTAGCGGGGGGGTCTACAATGAGCAGTTCTTC
cdr3_aa: CASSQLSSGGVYNEQFF

j_call: TRBJ1-6
clone_size: .
d_call: .
v_call: TRBV9
cdr3_nt: TGTGCCAGCAGCGCCGGGATATATAATTCACCCCTCCACTTT
cdr3_aa: CASSAGIYNSPLHF

j_call: TRBJ1-2
clone_size: few
d_call: TRBD1
v_call: TRBV5-4
cdr3_nt: TGTGCCAGCAGCTCAAGACAGGGGGCTAACTATGGCTACACCTTC
cdr3_aa: CASSSRQGANYGYTF

j_call: TRBJ1-2
clone_size: .
d_call: .
v_call: TRBV6-5
cdr3_nt: TGTGCCAGCAGTTACGGGGAGAACTATGGCTACACCTTC
cdr3_aa: CASSYGENYGYTF

j_call: TRBJ2-2
clone_size: .
d_call: .
v_call: TRBV7-2
cdr3_nt: TGTGCCAGCAGCTTTCCAGGGAACACCGGGGAGCTGTTTTTT
cdr3_aa: CASSFPGNTGELFF

j_call: TRBJ1-2
clone_size: .
d_call: .
v_call: TRBV2
cdr3_nt: TGTGCCAGCAGTGGGGAGAGGATGAACTATGGCTACACCTTC
cdr3_aa: CASSGERMNYGYTF

j_call: TRBJ1-2
clone_size: .
d_call: TRBD1
v_call: TRBV18
cdr3_nt: TGTGCCAGCTCTTCGGGACAGGCTCAAGGCTACACCTTC
cdr3_aa: CASSSGQAQGYTF

j_call: TRBJ1-2
clone_size: .
d_call: .
v_call: TRBV6-5
cdr3_nt: TGTGCCAGCAGTTACTCGGAGGGGAGCAGCTATGGCTACACCTTC
cdr3_aa: CASSYSEGSSYGYTF

j_call: TRBJ1-3
clone_size: .
d_call: .
v_call: TRBV18
cdr3_nt: TGTGCCAGCTCGCCGACAGACTCTGGAAACACCATATATTTT
cdr3_aa: CASSPTDSGNTIYF

j_call: TRBJ2-7
clone_size: few
d_call: TRBD1
v_call: TRBV18
cdr3_nt: TGTGCCAGCTCACCTCCGGGACAGTCCATATCCTACGAGCAGTACTTC
cdr3_aa: CASSPPGQSISYEQYF